What follows are 30 T cell receptor beta chains derived from one specimen sequenced in a study of cytomegalovirus exposure and HLA in healthy donors. Primers: 60 Vbeta forward and 13 Jbeta reverse. The repertoire was sequenced with immunoSEQ multiplex PCR; TCRdb's copy has only in-frame clones and lacks some. The data hold roughly 93,000 clones, with roughly 75% observed a single time. Input material: PBMCs. All receptors derive from a man between 25 and 39 years old in good health and CMV-seronegative.

V and J are TRBV7-9 and TRBJ1-2; D is unclear. The CDR3 covers 14 residues. Trimming pared 5 bases from V and 4 bases from J, leaving 14 bases between. In germline, CDR1 is SEHNR, CDR2 FQNEAQ (reference sequence). The CDR3 DNA reads TGTGCCAGCAGCCCCCCGGGAGGGATCTATGGCTACACCTTC. Protein product: CASSPPGGIYGYTF.

The chain recombines TRBV7-6 with TRBJ2-7, with 14 positions matching TRBD2. CDR3 size: 16 residues. Germline-derived CDR1 and CDR2 are SGHVS and FNYEAQ. V was clipped by 5 bases and J by 6 bases; unmatched bases: 9. The DNA for the CDR3 is TGTGCCAGCAGCCTCGGGACTAGCGGGAGCCCCGGCGAGCAGTACTTC. This encodes CASSLGTSGSPGEQYF.

The CDR3 loop is CASRGAGTNYEQYF. Written as DNA, the CDR3 is TGTGCCAGCAGGGGAGCGGGGACTAACTACGAGCAGTACTTC. J is TRBJ2-7 and V is TRBV11-2; 7 positions agree with TRBD2. V was pared by 6 bases and J by 3 bases, with 8 bases of the junction left unmatched. The germline gives CDR1 SGHAT, CDR2 FQNNGV. The CDR3 is made up of 14 amino acids.

V is TRBV7-9 and J is TRBJ2-7; 11 bases align to TRBD2. J was trimmed by 3 bases and V by 5 bases; bases with no gene match: 6. The CDR3 contains 15 residues. CDR1 and CDR2 from the germline V gene are SEHNR and FQNEAQ (reference sequence). CDR3 DNA: TGTGCCAGCAGCCCAGGGACTAGCGGCAACTACGAGCAGTACTTC. Its protein is CASSPGTSGNYEQYF.

The chain employs TRBV6-7 and TRBJ2-7, with D possibly TRBD1 on 5 matching bases. TRBV6-7 is an open reading frame, and its role is uncertain. This CDR3 has 13 residues. Trimming took off 7 bases at V and 7 bases at J, with 17 bases between the two ends. The CDR3 coding sequence is TGTGCCAGCACAACCAGGGTCCTGGGGGAGCAGTACTTC. Amino acid sequence: CASTTRVLGEQYF.

The chain combines TRBV5-6 with TRBJ2-4, with 11 nucleotides matching TRBD2. CDR3 length: 17 residues. Germline loops: CDR1 SGHDT, CDR2 YYEEEE. J gave up 2 bases and V 2 bases, and 6 bases lay outside the gene matches. The chain's CDR3 is CASSFVAGGLTKNIQYF. In DNA, the CDR3 is TGTGCCAGCAGCTTCGTAGCGGGAGGGCTGACCAAAAACATTCAGTACTTC.

V usage is TRBV29-1 and J usage is TRBJ2-1; D call uncertain. Trimming removed 5 bases at V and 7 bases at J, with 15 bases between. The CDR3 runs to 13 residues. Germline CDR1 and CDR2: SQVTM and ANQGSEA. CDR3 nucleotides: TGCAGCGTTACAGTCAGAACAGAAAATGAGCAGTTCTTC. Translation: CSVTVRTENEQFF.

The rearrangement links TRBV5-4 to TRBJ2-3; perhaps TRBD2 as D (5 bases). The CDR3 spans 15 residues. The germline gives CDR1 SGHNT, CDR2 YYREEE (reference sequence). V was shortened by 3 bases and J by 1 base, with 12 bases between the two germline ends. The CDR3 spells CASSSRVGGTDTQYF. As DNA, the CDR3 is TGTGCCAGCAGCTCGCGGGTAGGCGGCACAGATACGCAGTATTTT.

This chain connects TRBV6-6 to TRBJ2-1; 8 bases line up with TRBD1. Germline V gene data show CDR1 as MNHNY and CDR2 as SVGAGI (reference sequence). The CDR3 runs 14 residues. Unmatched junction bases numbered 4, after V lost 2 bases and J lost 7 bases. The DNA for the CDR3 is TGTGCCAGCAGTTACACCCGACAGGGGAATGAGCAGTTCTTC. Encoded protein: CASSYTRQGNEQFF.

The chain uses TRBV30 and TRBJ1-2; TRBD1 agrees at 9 bases. This CDR3 is 15 amino acids long. Germline-derived CDR1 and CDR2 are GTSNPN and SVGIG (reference sequence). Trimming took 3 bases from V and 6 from J; bases not matched to a gene: 11. DNA for the CDR3: TGTGCCTGGAGCGGTGACCTCCGGGACAGGGATGGCTACACCTTC. Its translation: CAWSGDLRDRDGYTF. Supplemented by reference TRBV30 and TRBJ1-2, the full variable domain reads SQTIHQWPATLVQPVGSPLSLECTVEGTSNPNLYWYRQAAGRGLQLLFYSVGIGQISSEVPQNLSASRPQDRQFILSSKKLLLSDSGFYLCAWSGDLRDRDGYTFGSGTRLTVV.

CDR3 in amino acids: CASSFTSNGYTF. DNA for the CDR3: TGTGCCAGCAGTTTTACCTCAAACGGTTACACCTTC. The genes are TRBV28 and TRBJ1-2; D unresolved. Germline values: CDR1 MDHEN, CDR2 SYDVKM. The CDR3 is 12 amino acids. V was clipped by 3 bases and J by 11 bases, with 13 bases between them.

The chain employs TRBV2 and TRBJ1-1; D is ambiguous. V was clipped by 0 bases and J by 7 bases, with 12 bases between them. The germline CDR1 and CDR2 sequences are SNHLY and FYNNEI. The CDR3 is 14 residues long. The CDR3, as DNA: TGTGCCAGCAGTGAAGCGCGGCCACCCGTTGAAGCTTTCTTT. This codes for CASSEARPPVEAFF.

A remark on this clone: At one end, the junction sequence differs from germline, possibly due to a read error. The chain joins TRBV7-9 to TRBJ1-3; D call uncertain. This CDR3 region has 14 residues. Germline V lookup: CDR1 SEHNR, CDR2 FQNEAQ (reference sequence). This CDR3 is CASSFRAGEHDGNF. The CDR3 DNA reads TGTGCCAGCAGCTTTCGGGCCGGGGAGCACGACGGAAATTTT.

The chain couples TRBV6-1 to TRBJ2-7; the D gene is possibly TRBD2 (5 bases). CDR3 length: 17 residues. V lost 1 base and J 0 bases, leaving 16 bases between the germline ends. CDR1 is MNHNS and CDR2 is SASEGT in the germline V gene. The CDR3 loop is CASSEEWAGVLSYEQYF. The CDR3 DNA follows: TGTGCCAGCAGTGAAGAATGGGCGGGCGTTCTCTCCTACGAGCAGTACTTC.

The chain employs TRBV5-6 and TRBJ2-6; no clear D gene. The length of the CDR3 is 16 residues. Trimming stripped 0 bases from V and 8 bases from J, with 15 bases between. Germline CDR1 is SGHDT and CDR2 is YYEEEE. DNA of the CDR3: TGTGCCAGCAGCTTGGATAGATTCCGCGGTCCCAACGTCCTGACTTTC. It encodes CASSLDRFRGPNVLTF.

The V gene is TRBV6-6, the J gene TRBJ2-7; D remains ambiguous. The V and J ends lost 8 bases and 1 base respectively, with 18 bases between them. CDR1 is MNHNY, CDR2 SVGAGI, per germline (reference sequence). The CDR3 totals 15 residues. The CDR3 DNA follows: TGTGCCAGCTCTACCCCGACATTAGTTTCCTACGAGCAGTACTTC. Translating it yields CASSTPTLVSYEQYF.

The V gene is TRBV7-2, the J gene TRBJ2-7; 8 bases line up with TRBD2. This CDR3 comprises 17 residues. Germline lookup yields CDR1 SGHTA and CDR2 FQGNSA. V dropped 8 bases and J dropped 0; count of bases not matched to a gene: 15. As DNA, the CDR3 is TGTGCCAGCGGCCCGAGAGGTAGCGGGGCCCTCTCCTACGAGCAGTACTTC. As protein: CASGPRGSGALSYEQYF.

The chain links TRBV7-8 to TRBJ2-5; 8 positions match TRBD1. The DNA matches TRBJ2-7 better at its end, which makes the J call doubtful. Per the germline V gene, CDR1 is SGHVS and CDR2 is FQNEAQ. This CDR3 is 16 amino acids long. CDR3: CASSLPQGAFTYEQYF. The CDR3 DNA is TGTGCCAGCAGCTTACCCCAGGGGGCATTCACCTACGAGCAGTACTTC.

The chain has TRBV6-1 and TRBJ2-2, with 7 bases that match TRBD1. J gave up 4 bases and V 8 bases, and 7 bases lay outside the gene matches. The CDR3 has 14 amino acids. Germline V lookup: CDR1 MNHNS, CDR2 SASEGT. The CDR3 here is CASVRGIGTGELFF. For the CDR3, the DNA is TGTGCCAGCGTCAGGGGGATCGGCACCGGGGAGCTGTTTTTT.

The chain uses TRBV9 and TRBJ2-5; 8 positions match TRBD2. The CDR3 contains 12 residues. Looked up from germline, CDR1 is SGDLS and CDR2 is YYNGEE. The J segment lost 11 bases and the V segment lost 3 bases, leaving 6 bases of the junction unmatched. CDR3 nucleotide sequence: TGTGCCAGCAGCGAGAGCGGGGGAGAGCAGTACTTC. This translates into CASSESGGEQYF. The complete variable domain, with remaining parts taken from reference TRBV9 and TRBJ2-5, reads DSGVTQTPKHLITATGQRVTLRCSPRSGDLSVYWYQQSLDQGLQFLIQYYNGEERAKGNILERFSAQQFPDLHSELNLSSLELGDSALYFCASSESGGEQYFGPGTRLLVL.

The V gene is TRBV5-8, the J gene TRBJ2-5; possible D gene TRBD1, 8 bases. The CDR3 totals 14 residues. The V gene lost 4 bases and the J gene lost 3 bases, with 13 bases spanning the gap. Germline V gives CDR1 SGHTS, CDR2 YDEGEE. CDR3 DNA sequence: TGTGCCAGCAGCCGGACAGGGAGGGAAGAGACCCAGTACTTC. Translation: CASSRTGREETQYF.

V and J are TRBV29-1 and TRBJ2-7, with TRBD1 matching over 7 bases. Looked up from germline, CDR1 is SQVTM and CDR2 is ANQGSEA. Trimming took 7 bases from V and 6 from J; bases not matched to a gene: 6. This CDR3 has 11 residues. The DNA of the CDR3 is TGCAGCGCTACCACAGGGGCCGAGCAGTACTTC. This gives the protein CSATTGAEQYF.

The CDR3 loop reads CASSSGVEQYF. The CDR3 DNA follows: TGTGCCAGCAGTTCGGGGGTCGAGCAGTACTTC. The chain couples TRBV27 to TRBJ2-7, with D possibly matching TRBD2 (6 bases). The V gene's germline CDR1 is MNHEY and CDR2 SMNVEV (reference sequence). Trimming left V 4 bases short and J 6 bases short, with 7 bases between. There are 11 residues in the CDR3.

This chain joins TRBV4-2 and TRBJ1-1; TRBD1 matches 7 bases. Losses at the gene ends were 4 bases for V and 2 bases for J; bases not matched to a gene: 7. Germline V gives CDR1 LGHNA, CDR2 YNFKEQ. The CDR3 consists of 15 residues. The CDR3 region has the DNA TGTGCCAGCAGCCTTTATACAGGGGATAACACTGAAGCTTTCTTT. Its protein is CASSLYTGDNTEAFF.

This rearrangement joins TRBV11-2 to TRBJ2-3, with 8 nucleotides matching TRBD1. Germline V gene sequence: CDR1 SGHAT, CDR2 FQNNGV. The junction had 6 bases not matched to a gene; V was cut back by 5 bases and J by 2 bases. The CDR3 is made up of 15 amino acids. The CDR3 sequence: CASSPRDRYTDTQYF. CDR3 DNA: TGTGCCAGCAGCCCGCGGGACAGGTACACAGATACGCAGTATTTT.

The chain links TRBV11-3 to TRBJ2-2, with 10 bases aligning to TRBD1. The germline V gene has CDR1 SGHNT and CDR2 YENEEA. This CDR3 is 14 amino acids long. V lost 5 bases and J lost 6; bases outside the gene matches: 3. This chain's CDR3 is CASSPGQGSGELFF. As DNA, the CDR3 is TGTGCCAGCAGCCCGGGACAGGGGTCCGGGGAGCTGTTTTTT.

The CDR3 protein is CASSRSRVGANVLTF. The DNA of the CDR3 is TGTGCCAGCAGCCGGAGCAGGGTTGGGGCCAACGTCCTGACTTTC. The chain uses TRBV5-4 and TRBJ2-6; a possible D gene is TRBD1 (5 bases). The CDR3 covers 15 residues. The V end was cut by 4 bases, the J end by 3 bases, with 11 bases between. Germline loops: CDR1 SGHNT, CDR2 YYREEE (reference sequence).

In DNA, the CDR3 is TGTGCCAGCAGCTCGTTACAGGGCGGGTCCACTGAAGCTTTCTTT. It yields the protein CASSSLQGGSTEAFF. This rearrangement joins TRBV25-1 to TRBJ1-1; D is perhaps TRBD1 (6 bases). CDR3 length: 15 residues. Between the trimmed V and J ends, which lost 6 bases and 4 bases, there was a span of 18 bases. Germline loops: CDR1 MGHDK, CDR2 SYGVNS.

V is TRBV7-9 and J is TRBJ1-6; 7 bases match TRBD1. CDR1 SEHNR and CDR2 FQNEAQ come from the germline V gene (reference sequence). With V trimmed by 5 bases and J by 9 bases, 7 bases remained unmatched. The CDR3 covers 14 residues. The CDR3: CASSQGDWVSPLHF. The DNA for the CDR3 is TGTGCCAGCAGCCAGGGGGATTGGGTTTCACCCCTCCACTTT.

The chain recombines TRBV7-2 with TRBJ2-2; TRBD1 matches 9 bases. J lost 8 bases, V lost 4 bases, and 2 bases had no gene match. The CDR3 extends over 13 amino acids. CDR1 is SGHTA and CDR2 is FQGNSA in the germline V gene. CDR3 protein: CASSSDRGGELFF. The CDR3 bases are TGTGCCAGCAGCTCGGACAGGGGAGGGGAGCTGTTTTTT.